The clone carrying this T cell receptor beta chain was counted many times. Antigen specificity is unknown. There were TCR beta CDR3 regions amplified from RNA transcripts. The TCR CDR3 first-round RT-PCR relied on the HTBI primer set. TCRdb recomputed calls from the multiplex PCR reads with MiXCR, one row per CDR3 protein. The table shows some 180,000 distinct CDR3 sequences, with 15% to 20% occurring only once. This record comes from a study of T cells in Graves' hyperthyroidism and ophthalmopathy. As for the study in general: The authors collected peripheral blood at initial diagnosis, before any treatment. Points from the study as a whole: Model-based prediction identified ophthalmopathy a median around seven months prior to its onset.

This CDR3 is built from 14 residues. The V and J ends lost 3 bases and 2 bases respectively, with 10 bases between them. For Graves' hyperthyroidism to be stable, ophthalmopathy could not progress within 18 months. It was 10 ml of fresh peripheral blood that supplied the PBMCs. This rearrangement joins TRBV12-3 or TRBV12-4 to TRBJ1-2; D is unresolved. The sample taken for sequencing was blood. This sequence originates from a woman aged 45-59 years with Graves' hyperthyroidism. The CDR3 reads CASSLVNLNYGYTF. CDR3 in DNA: TGTGCCAGCAGTTTGGTCAACCTAAACTATGGCTACACCTTC.